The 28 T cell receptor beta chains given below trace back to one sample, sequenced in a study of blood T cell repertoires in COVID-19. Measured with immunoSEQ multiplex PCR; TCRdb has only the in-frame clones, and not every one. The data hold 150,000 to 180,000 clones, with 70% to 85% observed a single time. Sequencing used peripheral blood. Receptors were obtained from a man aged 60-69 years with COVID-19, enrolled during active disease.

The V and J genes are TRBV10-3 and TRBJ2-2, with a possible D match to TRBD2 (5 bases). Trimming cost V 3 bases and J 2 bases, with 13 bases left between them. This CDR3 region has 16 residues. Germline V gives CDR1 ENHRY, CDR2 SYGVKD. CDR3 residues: CAISETGFENTGELFF. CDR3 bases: TGTGCCATCAGTGAAACGGGGTTCGAAAACACCGGGGAGCTGTTTTTT.

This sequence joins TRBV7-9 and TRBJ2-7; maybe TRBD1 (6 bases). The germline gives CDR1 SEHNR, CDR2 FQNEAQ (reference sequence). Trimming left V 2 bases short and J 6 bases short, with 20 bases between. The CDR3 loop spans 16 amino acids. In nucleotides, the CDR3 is TGTGCCAGCAGCTTATCTAACCTAGACAGGCTCAGCGAGCAGTACTTC. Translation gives CASSLSNLDRLSEQYF. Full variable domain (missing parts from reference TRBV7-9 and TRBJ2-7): DTGVSQNPRHKITKRGQNVTFRCDPISEHNRLYWYRQTLGQGPEFLTYFQNEAQLEKSRLLSDRFSAERPKGSFSTLEIQRTEQGDSAMYLCASSLSNLDRLSEQYFGPGTRLTVT.

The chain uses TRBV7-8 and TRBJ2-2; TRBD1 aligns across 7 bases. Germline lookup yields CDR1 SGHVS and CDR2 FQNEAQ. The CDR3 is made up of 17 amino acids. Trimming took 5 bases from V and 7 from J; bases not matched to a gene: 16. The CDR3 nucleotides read TGTGCCAGCAGCCCAGCCGGGGACAGACGATGGGGCGGGGAGCTGTTTTTT. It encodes CASSPAGDRRWGGELFF.

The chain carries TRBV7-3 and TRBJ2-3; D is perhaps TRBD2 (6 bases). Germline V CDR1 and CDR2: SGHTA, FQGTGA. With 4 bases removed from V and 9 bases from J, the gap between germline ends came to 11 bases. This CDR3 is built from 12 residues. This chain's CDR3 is CASSSDGGTQYF. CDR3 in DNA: TGTGCCAGCAGCTCAGATGGGGGGACGCAGTATTTT. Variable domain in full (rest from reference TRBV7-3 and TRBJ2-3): GAGVSQTPSNKVTEKGKYVELRCDPISGHTALYWYRQSLGQGPEFLIYFQGTGAADDSGLPNDRFFAVRPEGSVSTLKIQRTERGDSAVYLCASSSDGGTQYFGPGTRLTVL.

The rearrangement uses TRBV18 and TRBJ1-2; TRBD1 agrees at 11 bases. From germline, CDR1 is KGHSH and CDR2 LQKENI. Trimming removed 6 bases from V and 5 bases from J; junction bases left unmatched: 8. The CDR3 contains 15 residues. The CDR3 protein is CASSHGQGAWYGYTF. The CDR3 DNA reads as TGTGCCAGCTCCCATGGACAGGGGGCGTGGTATGGCTACACCTTC.

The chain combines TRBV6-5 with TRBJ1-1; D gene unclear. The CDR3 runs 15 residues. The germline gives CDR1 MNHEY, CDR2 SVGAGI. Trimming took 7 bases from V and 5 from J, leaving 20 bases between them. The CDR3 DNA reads TGTGCCAGCATCCCTACACAGACCCTGGGTACTGAAGCTTTCTTT. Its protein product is CASIPTQTLGTEAFF.

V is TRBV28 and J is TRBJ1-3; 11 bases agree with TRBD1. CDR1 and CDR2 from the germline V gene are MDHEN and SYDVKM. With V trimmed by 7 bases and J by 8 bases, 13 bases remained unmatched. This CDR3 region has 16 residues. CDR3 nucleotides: TGTGCCAGCAAAAGCAGCGCGGGACAGGGGGTTGACACCATATATTTT. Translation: CASKSSAGQGVDTIYF.

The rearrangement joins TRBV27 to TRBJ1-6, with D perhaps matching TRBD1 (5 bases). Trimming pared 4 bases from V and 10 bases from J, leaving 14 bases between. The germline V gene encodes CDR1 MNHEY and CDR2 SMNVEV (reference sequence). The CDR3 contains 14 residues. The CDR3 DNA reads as TGTGCCAGCAGTTGGGGGACTGCCCAATCACCCCTCCACTTT. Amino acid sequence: CASSWGTAQSPLHF.

The DNA for the CDR3 is TGTGCCACCAGTGAGGAGACCGGGACTGGTCGGACTGGGGCCAACGTCCTGACTTTC. Translating gives CATSEETGTGRTGANVLTF. The rearrangement joins TRBV24-1 to TRBJ2-6, with D possibly TRBD2 on 6 matching bases. In germline, CDR1 is KGHDR, CDR2 SFDVKD. This CDR3 is 19 amino acids long. V lost 4 bases and J lost 2, with 20 bases in between.

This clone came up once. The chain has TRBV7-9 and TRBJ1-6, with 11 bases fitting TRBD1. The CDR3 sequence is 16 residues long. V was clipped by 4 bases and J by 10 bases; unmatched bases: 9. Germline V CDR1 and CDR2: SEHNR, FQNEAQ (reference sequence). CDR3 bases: TGTGCCAGCAGCTCGACAGGACAGGGGGCGCGATCACCCCTCCACTTT. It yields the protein CASSSTGQGARSPLHF.

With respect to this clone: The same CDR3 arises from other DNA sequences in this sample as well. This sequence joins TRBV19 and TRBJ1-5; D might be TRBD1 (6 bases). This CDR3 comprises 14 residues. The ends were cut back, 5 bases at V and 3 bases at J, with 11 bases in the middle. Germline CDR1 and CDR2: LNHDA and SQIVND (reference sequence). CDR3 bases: TGTGCCAGTAGTCGACAGGATTCCAATCAGCCCCAGCATTTT. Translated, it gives CASSRQDSNQPQHF.

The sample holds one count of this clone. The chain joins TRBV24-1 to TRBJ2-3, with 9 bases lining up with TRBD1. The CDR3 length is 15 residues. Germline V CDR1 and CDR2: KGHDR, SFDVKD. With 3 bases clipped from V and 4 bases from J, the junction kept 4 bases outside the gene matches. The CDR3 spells CATSDIGTGSDTQYF. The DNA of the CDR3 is TGTGCCACCAGTGATATTGGGACAGGGTCAGATACGCAGTATTTT.

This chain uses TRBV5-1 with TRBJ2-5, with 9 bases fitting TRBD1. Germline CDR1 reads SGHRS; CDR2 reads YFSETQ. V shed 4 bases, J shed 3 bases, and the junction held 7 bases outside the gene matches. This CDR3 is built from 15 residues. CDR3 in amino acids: CASSLGTGGKETQYF. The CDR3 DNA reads TGCGCCAGCAGCCTGGGTACAGGGGGCAAAGAGACCCAGTACTTC.

CDR3 loop: CSASLFSSYEQYF. DNA of the CDR3: TGCAGCGCTTCACTATTTAGCTCCTACGAGCAGTACTTC. The chain is built from TRBV29-1 and TRBJ2-7; no clear D. Germline V gene sequence: CDR1 SQVTM, CDR2 ANQGSEA. The CDR3 extends over 13 amino acids. Trimming pared 7 bases from V and 0 bases from J, leaving 13 bases between.

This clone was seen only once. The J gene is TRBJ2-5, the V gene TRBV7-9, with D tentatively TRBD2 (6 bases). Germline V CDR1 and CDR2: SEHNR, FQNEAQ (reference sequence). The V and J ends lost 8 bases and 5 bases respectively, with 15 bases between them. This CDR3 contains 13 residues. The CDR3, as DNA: TGTGCCAGCCGCCCGGGGGTGGAGGAGACCCAGTACTTC. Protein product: CASRPGVEETQYF. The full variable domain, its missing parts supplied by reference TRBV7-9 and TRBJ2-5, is DTGVSQNPRHKITKRGQNVTFRCDPISEHNRLYWYRQTLGQGPEFLTYFQNEAQLEKSRLLSDRFSAERPKGSFSTLEIQRTEQGDSAMYLCASRPGVEETQYFGPGTRLLVL.

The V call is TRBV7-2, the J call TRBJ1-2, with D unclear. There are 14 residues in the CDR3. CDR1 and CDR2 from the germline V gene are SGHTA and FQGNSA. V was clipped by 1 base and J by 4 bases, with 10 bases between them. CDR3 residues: CASSLDGGSYGYTF. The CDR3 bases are TGTGCCAGCAGCTTAGACGGCGGTTCCTATGGCTACACCTTC.

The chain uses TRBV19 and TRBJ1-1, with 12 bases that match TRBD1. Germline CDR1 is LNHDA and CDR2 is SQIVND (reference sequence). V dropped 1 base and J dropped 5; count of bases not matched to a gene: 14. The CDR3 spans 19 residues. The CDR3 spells CASSIGAWDRGRRWTEAFF. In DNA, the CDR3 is TGTGCCAGTAGTATAGGGGCCTGGGACAGGGGGCGAAGGTGGACTGAAGCTTTCTTT.

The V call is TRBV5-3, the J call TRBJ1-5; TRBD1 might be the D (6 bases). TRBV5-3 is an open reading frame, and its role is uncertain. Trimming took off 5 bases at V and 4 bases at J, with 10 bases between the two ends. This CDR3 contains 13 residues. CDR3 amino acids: CARSIQGNQPQHF. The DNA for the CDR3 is TGTGCCAGAAGTATTCAGGGGAATCAGCCCCAGCATTTT.

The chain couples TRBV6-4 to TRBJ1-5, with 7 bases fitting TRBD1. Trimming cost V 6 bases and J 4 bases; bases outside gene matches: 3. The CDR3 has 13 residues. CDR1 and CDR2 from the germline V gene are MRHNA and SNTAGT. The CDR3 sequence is CASSKGANQPQHF. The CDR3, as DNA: TGTGCCAGCAGCAAGGGGGCGAATCAGCCCCAGCATTTT.

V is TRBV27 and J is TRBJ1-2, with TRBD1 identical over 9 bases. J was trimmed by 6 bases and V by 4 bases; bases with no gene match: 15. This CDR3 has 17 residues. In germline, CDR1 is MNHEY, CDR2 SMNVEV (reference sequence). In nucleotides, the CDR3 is TGTGCCAGCAGTTCCGAACTCCGCCGGGACAGGGATCATGGCTACACCTTC. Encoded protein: CASSSELRRDRDHGYTF.

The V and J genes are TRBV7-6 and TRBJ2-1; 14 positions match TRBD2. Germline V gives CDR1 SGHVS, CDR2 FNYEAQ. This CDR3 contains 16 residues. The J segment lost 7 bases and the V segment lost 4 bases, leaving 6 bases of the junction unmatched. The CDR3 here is CASSSGLAGVGNEQFF. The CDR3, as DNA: TGTGCCAGCAGCTCGGGACTAGCGGGAGTCGGGAATGAGCAGTTCTTC.

CDR3 bases: TGTGCCAGCAGTTACTCATCAGGGACAGTGAATTCACCCCTCCACTTT. Amino acids: CASSYSSGTVNSPLHF. The rearrangement links TRBV6-5 to TRBJ1-6; TRBD1 matches 7 bases. V gave up 0 bases and J gave up 7 bases; unmatched junction bases: 6. This CDR3 is 16 amino acids long. The V gene's germline CDR1 is MNHEY and CDR2 SVGAGI.

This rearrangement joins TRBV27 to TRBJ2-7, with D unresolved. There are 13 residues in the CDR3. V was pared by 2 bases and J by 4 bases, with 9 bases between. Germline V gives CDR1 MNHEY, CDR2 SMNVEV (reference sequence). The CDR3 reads CASSLSTPYEQYF. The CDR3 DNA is TGTGCCAGCAGTTTAAGTACACCTTACGAGCAGTACTTC.

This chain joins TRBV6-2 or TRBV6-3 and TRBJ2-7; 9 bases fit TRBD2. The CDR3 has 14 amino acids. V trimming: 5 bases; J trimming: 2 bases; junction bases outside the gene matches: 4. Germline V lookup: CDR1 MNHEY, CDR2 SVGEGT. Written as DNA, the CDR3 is TGTGCCAGCAGTGTCCTAGCGGGAACCTACGAGCAGTACTTC. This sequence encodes CASSVLAGTYEQYF.

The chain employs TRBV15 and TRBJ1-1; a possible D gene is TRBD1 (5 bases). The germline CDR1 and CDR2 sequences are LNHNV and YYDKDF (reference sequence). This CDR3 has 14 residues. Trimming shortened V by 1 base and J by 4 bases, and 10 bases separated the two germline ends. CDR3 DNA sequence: TGTGCCACCAGCAGAGGGGGCTCATTCACTGAAGCTTTCTTT. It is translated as CATSRGGSFTEAFF.

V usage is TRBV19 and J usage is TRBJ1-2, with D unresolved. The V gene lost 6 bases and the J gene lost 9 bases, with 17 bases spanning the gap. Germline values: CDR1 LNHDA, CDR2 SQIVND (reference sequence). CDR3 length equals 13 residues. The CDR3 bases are TGTGCCAGTAGCCCTACCCGTAGTAAGAGCTACACCTTC. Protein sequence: CASSPTRSKSYTF.

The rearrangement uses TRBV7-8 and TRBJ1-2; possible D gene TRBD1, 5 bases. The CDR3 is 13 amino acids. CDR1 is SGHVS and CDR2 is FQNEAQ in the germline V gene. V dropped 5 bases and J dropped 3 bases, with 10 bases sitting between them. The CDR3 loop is CASSLREDYGYTF. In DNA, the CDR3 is TGTGCCAGCAGCCTCAGGGAGGACTATGGCTACACCTTC. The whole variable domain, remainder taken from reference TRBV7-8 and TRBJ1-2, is GAGVSQSPRYKVAKRGQDVALRCDPISGHVSLFWYQQALGQGPEFLTYFQNEAQLDKSGLPSDRFFAERPEGSVSTLKIQRTQQEDSAVYLCASSLREDYGYTFGSGTRLTVV.

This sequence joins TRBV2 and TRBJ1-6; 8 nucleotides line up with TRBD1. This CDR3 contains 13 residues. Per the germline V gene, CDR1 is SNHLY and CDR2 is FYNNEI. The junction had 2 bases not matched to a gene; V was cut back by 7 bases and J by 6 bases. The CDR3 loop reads CASTGQANSPLHF. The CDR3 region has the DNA TGTGCCAGCACGGGACAGGCTAATTCACCCCTCCACTTT.